A selection of T cell receptor beta chains follows, all from one sample in a study of shared clonotypes between healthy human individuals. The protocol was immunoSEQ multiplex PCR, while the TCRdb copy is restricted to in-frame clones and leaves out a portion. The sample consists of fewer than 400,000 clones, less than 85% of them appearing once. The sample consisted of memory CD4+ T cells sorted from blood. These receptors all come from a man under 40 in good health. Both conserved end residues are part of each CDR3. D genes are given only for firm matches. For some rows the clone size is stated as once, few or many, or as a class when expanded; others skip it.

V,J,size,D,DNA,CDR3
TRBV6-1,TRBJ2-3,NA,NA,TGTGCCAGCAGTGAATTGGTCAGCCACACAGATACGCAGTATTTT,CASSELVSHTDTQYF
TRBV27,TRBJ2-7,NA,TRBD2,TGTGCCAGCAGTTTCGGGGGGTCCGAATATGAGCAGTACTTC,CASSFGGSEYEQYF
TRBV19,TRBJ2-1,few,TRBD2,TGTGCCAGTAGTCCGCGGACTAGCTCCCTCAATGAGCAGTTCTTC,CASSPRTSSLNEQFF
TRBV6-6,TRBJ2-1,NA,NA,TGTGCCAGCAGTTACGACAAAGTGGAGGATGAGCAGTTCTTC,CASSYDKVEDEQFF
TRBV27,TRBJ1-2,NA,NA,TGTGCCAGCAGTTTAGGGCGCCCGTATGGCTACACCTTC,CASSLGRPYGYTF
TRBV10-3,TRBJ2-2,NA,NA,TGTGCCACCCGTCTCGGTGCCGGCACCGGGGAGCTGTTTTTT,CATRLGAGTGELFF
TRBV25-1,TRBJ1-3,few,NA,TGTGCCAGCAGTGACAAGAGGGGGAATGGAAACACCATATATTTT,CASSDKRGNGNTIYF
TRBV14,TRBJ2-1,NA,NA,TGTGCCAGCAGCCAAGGACTTACGGGGGATGAGCAGTTCTTC,CASSQGLTGDEQFF
TRBV5-4,TRBJ1-1,NA,NA,TGTGCCAGCAGCATTCCCTCGACCCGTACTGAAGCTTTCTTT,CASSIPSTRTEAFF
TRBV15,TRBJ2-2,many,NA,TGTGCCACCAGCAGAGATATGGGCGGGGAGCTGTTTTTT,CATSRDMGGELFF
TRBV7-9,TRBJ2-2,NA,TRBD1,TGTGCCAGCAGACCATCGGGTGCGGACAGGGAGAACACCGGGGAGCTGTTTTTT,CASRPSGADRENTGELFF
TRBV18,TRBJ2-7,NA,NA,TGTGCCAGCTCACCACCGGCCGCGGCCTACGAGCAGTACTTC,CASSPPAAAYEQYF
TRBV27,TRBJ2-2,NA,TRBD2,TGTGCCAGCAGTCCTAGCGGGAGGGACGCCGGGGAGCTGTTTTTT,CASSPSGRDAGELFF
TRBV5-4,TRBJ1-4,few,NA,TGTGCCAGCAGCTTGAAGGGTAGTGAAAAACTGTTTTTT,CASSLKGSEKLFF
TRBV5-3,TRBJ1-2,once,NA,TGTGCCAGAAGCTTGACCGTTTACACCTTC,CARSLTVYTF
TRBV28,TRBJ1-5,NA,TRBD1,TGTGCCAGCAGTTTCGGAACCCCAGGGGGGGTTAGCAATCAGCCCCAGCATTTT,CASSFGTPGGVSNQPQHF
TRBV11-2,TRBJ2-7,NA,NA,TGTGCCAGCAGCTTATCCAGGGGCGGGGCCTACGAGCAGTACTTC,CASSLSRGGAYEQYF
TRBV12-2,TRBJ2-7,NA,NA,TGTGCAAGTCGCTTAGCTCCCCTTGGGACTCCTGATAAAGAGCAGTACTTC,CASRLAPLGTPDKEQYF
TRBV27,TRBJ2-4,NA,TRBD1,TGTGCCAGCAGTCAGACCCCAGGGGGAAGAAACATTCAGTACTTC,CASSQTPGGRNIQYF
TRBV18,TRBJ1-5,NA,NA,TGTGCCAGCTCACCCTCCGGCGGCGGCAATCAGCCCCAGCATTTT,CASSPSGGGNQPQHF
TRBV7-8,TRBJ2-1,few,TRBD2,TGTGCCAGCAGCTTAGGTGGCGGGAGTGTGTCCTACAATGAGCAGTTCTTC,CASSLGGGSVSYNEQFF
TRBV29-1,TRBJ2-5,NA,NA,TGCAGCGTGGGGGGTCGGCAAGAGACCCAGTACTTC,CSVGGRQETQYF
TRBV5-1,TRBJ2-5,NA,NA,TGCGCCAGCAGCCTCCTGGGCCAAGAGCGGGCACAAGAGACCCAGTACTTC,CASSLLGQERAQETQYF
TRBV6-4,TRBJ1-5,NA,TRBD1,TGTGCCAGCAGTGACTCGATCGGGACAGGGTGTGGATGTGGCAATCAGCCCCAGCATTTT,CASSDSIGTGCGCGNQPQHF
TRBV6-5,TRBJ1-2,NA,NA,TGTGCCAGTCAAGGGGATACCCACTACACCTTC,CASQGDTHYTF
TRBV5-1,TRBJ2-3,NA,TRBD1,TGCGCCAGCAGCCTACCGGGACAGAGGTTCACAGATACGCAGTATTTT,CASSLPGQRFTDTQYF
TRBV11-2,TRBJ2-1,few,TRBD2,TGTGCCAGCAGACTAGCCGGGACTAGGGACCATGAGCAGTTCTTC,CASRLAGTRDHEQFF
TRBV7-9,TRBJ1-1,NA,NA,TGTGCCAGCACCGGGACAATTATTTCCGGAGCTTTCTTT,CASTGTIISGAFF
TRBV5-4,TRBJ2-6,once,NA,TGTGCCGGTTACAGCTCTGGGGCCAACGTCCTGACTTTC,CAGYSSGANVLTF
TRBV28,TRBJ2-2,NA,TRBD1,TGTGCCAGCAGTTTACTCACAGGGGGCGACAGGAACACCGGGGAGCTGTTTTTT,CASSLLTGGDRNTGELFF
TRBV6-6,TRBJ1-1,once,NA,TGTGCCAGCACTCCGGGCGGGGCTGAAGCTTTCTTT,CASTPGGAEAFF
TRBV7-6,TRBJ1-2,few,TRBD1,TGTGCCAGCAGCTTAGAGGCGACAGACAGGGGCTATGGCTACACCTTC,CASSLEATDRGYGYTF
TRBV19,TRBJ2-1,NA,NA,TGTGCCAGTAGTCCGAAGCATGGGGGGAGCAATGAGCAGTTCTTC,CASSPKHGGSNEQFF
TRBV11-2,TRBJ2-1,few,NA,TGTGCCAGCAGCTCTTTGGGGGGTTACAATGAGCAGTTCTTC,CASSSLGGYNEQFF
TRBV2,TRBJ1-2,many,NA,TGTGCCAGCAGTATCGCAGGGGGCTACACCTTC,CASSIAGGYTF
TRBV2,TRBJ2-1,NA,NA,TGTGCCAGCAGTGGGCAGTCGACTTCCTACAATGAGCAGTTCTTC,CASSGQSTSYNEQFF
TRBV4-3,TRBJ2-7,NA,TRBD2,TGCGCCAGCAGCCAAGATTTCGCTAGCGGGCAATACGAGCAGTACTTC,CASSQDFASGQYEQYF
TRBV11-2,TRBJ2-3,NA,NA,TGTGCCAGCAGCTTAGGAAACTTTCGGGTTGCTAGCACAGATACGCAGTATTTT,CASSLGNFRVASTDTQYF
TRBV11-2,TRBJ2-7,NA,NA,TGTGCCAGCAGCCGAGGACTCGTTTCCTACGAGCAGTACTTC,CASSRGLVSYEQYF
TRBV7-8,TRBJ2-7,once,TRBD1,TGTGCCAGCACCTCCTCTTCCCAGGGGGCGGGCGAGCAGTACTTC,CASTSSSQGAGEQYF